What follows are 15 T cell receptor beta chains derived from one specimen sequenced in a study of PD-L1 blockade in urothelial cancer (dated by TCRdb to the late 2010s). Libraries were built with the immunoSEQ multiplex PCR assay. TCRdb obtained this table from immuneACCESS and retained in-frame rearrangements with V and J assigned. These tables miss some clones; where compared with another copy, unresolved V genes account for less than half of the shortfall, and the remainder is unexplained. The sample table lists about 26,000 clones, less than 90% of them with a count of one. About 33% of the sample is taken by the ten largest. The input for sequencing was PBMCs, taken around atezolizumab (anti-PD-L1) treatment. All receptors derive from a man aged 55-75 years with urothelial cancer.

This chain joins TRBV10-3 and TRBJ2-7, with TRBD2 as a possible D gene (5 bases). Germline values: CDR1 ENHRY, CDR2 SYGVKD. Trimming shortened V by 6 bases and J by 2 bases, and 11 bases separated the two germline ends. The CDR3 sequence is 13 residues long. The chain's CDR3 is CAIRGVATYEQYF. The CDR3 nucleotides are TGTGCCATCAGGGGAGTGGCCACCTACGAGCAGTACTTC.

This chain uses TRBV7-9 with TRBJ2-7, with TRBD1 as a possible D gene (6 bases). The germline V gene encodes CDR1 SEHNR and CDR2 FQNEAQ (reference sequence). CDR3 length: 16 residues. Trimming pared 5 bases from V and 2 bases from J, leaving 19 bases between. The CDR3 protein is CASSPTDSTGTYEQYF. The CDR3 DNA sequence: TGTGCCAGCAGCCCAACAGATAGTACAGGGACCTACGAGCAGTACTTC. The full variable domain, its missing parts supplied by reference TRBV7-9 and TRBJ2-7, is DTGVSQNPRHKITKRGQNVTFRCDPISEHNRLYWYRQTLGQGPEFLTYFQNEAQLEKSRLLSDRFSAERPKGSFSTLEIQRTEQGDSAMYLCASSPTDSTGTYEQYFGPGTRLTVT.

V usage is TRBV30 and J usage is TRBJ2-7; 7 nucleotides agree with TRBD1. The CDR3 runs to 13 residues. In germline, CDR1 is GTSNPN, CDR2 SVGIG (reference sequence). Trimming removed 7 bases from V and 1 base from J; junction bases left unmatched: 7. The CDR3 sequence is CAFTTGLSYEQYF. The CDR3 region has the DNA TGTGCCTTCACGACAGGGCTTTCCTACGAGCAGTACTTC.

The genes are TRBV13 and TRBJ1-2; the D gene is possibly TRBD1 (6 bases). The CDR3 loop spans 13 amino acids. The germline gives CDR1 PRHDT, CDR2 FYEKMQ (reference sequence). The germline V and J ends were trimmed by 5 bases and 4 bases, with 11 bases remaining between them. The CDR3: CASSARTVYGYTF. CDR3 coding DNA: TGTGCCAGCAGCGCCCGGACAGTCTATGGCTACACCTTC.

This clone came up a few times. The CDR3 DNA reads TGTGCCAGCAGCCCCCGGGACAGCTTATCCTATGGCTACACCTTC. Translation gives CASSPRDSLSYGYTF. The chain employs TRBV7-6 and TRBJ1-2; the match to TRBD1 covers 7 bases. Per the germline V gene, CDR1 is SGHVS and CDR2 is FNYEAQ. The V gene end was trimmed by 5 bases and the J gene end by 4 bases; junction bases not matched to a gene: 10. This CDR3 spans 15 amino acids. The variable domain in full, with the rest retrieved from reference TRBV7-6 and TRBJ1-2, is GAGVSQSPRYKVTKRGQDVALRCDPISGHVSLYWYRQALGQGPEFLTYFNYEAQQDKSGLPNDRFSAERPEGSISTLTIQRTEQRDSAMYRCASSPRDSLSYGYTFGSGTRLTVV.

This clone came up once. CDR3 nucleotide sequence: TGTGCCTGGAGTGGGGGGCAGGGAAGCGGCTACACCTTC. It encodes CAWSGGQGSGYTF. The rearrangement links TRBV30 to TRBJ1-2; D may be TRBD1 (6 bases). With 1 base removed from V and 8 bases from J, the gap between germline ends came to 14 bases. The CDR3 extends over 13 amino acids. Germline values: CDR1 GTSNPN, CDR2 SVGIG (reference sequence).

This chain uses TRBV10-3 with TRBJ2-1; D ambiguous. The germline CDR1 and CDR2 sequences are ENHRY and SYGVKD. The CDR3 length is 13 residues. Trimming took off 4 bases at V and 6 bases at J, with 10 bases between the two ends. CDR3 nucleotide sequence: TGTGCCATCAGTGTTCGAGCTGGCAATGAGCAGTTCTTC. Protein sequence: CAISVRAGNEQFF.

The J gene is TRBJ2-1, the V gene TRBV19; tentatively, D is TRBD2 (7 bases). Germline V CDR1 and CDR2: LNHDA, SQIVND (reference sequence). The V end was cut by 6 bases, the J end by 15 bases, with 24 bases between. The CDR3 runs 14 residues. The CDR3 sequence is CASRLLEGGSIPFF. CDR3 sequence (DNA): TGTGCCAGTAGGTTATTGGAGGGGGGGAGTATTCCGTTCTTC.

V gene TRBV4-3 combines with J gene TRBJ2-1; 8 positions agree with TRBD2. V was clipped by 3 bases and J by 4 bases; unmatched bases: 8. The CDR3 is 16 amino acids. CDR1 is LGHNA and CDR2 is YSLEER in the germline V gene. The CDR3 nucleotides read TGCGCCAGCAGCCATAGTGCGGGGGGCCGATACAATGAGCAGTTCTTC. This codes for CASSHSAGGRYNEQFF.

The chain combines TRBV2 with TRBJ1-1, with 8 nucleotides matching TRBD1. V shed 10 bases, J shed 2 bases, and the junction held 6 bases outside the gene matches. Germline V CDR1 and CDR2: SNHLY, FYNNEI. This CDR3 region has 13 residues. CDR3 residues: CATRDRRNTEAFF. The CDR3 nucleotides read TGTGCCACCCGGGACAGGAGAAACACTGAAGCTTTCTTT.

The chain combines TRBV5-6 with TRBJ1-1; the match to TRBD1 covers 7 bases. Unmatched junction bases numbered 6, after V lost 4 bases and J lost 0 bases. The CDR3 runs 15 residues. Germline V lookup: CDR1 SGHDT, CDR2 YYEEEE. CDR3 nucleotides: TGTGCCAGCAGCCCGGGGACAGTCATGAACACTGAAGCTTTCTTT. Translated: CASSPGTVMNTEAFF.

V is TRBV25-1 and J is TRBJ1-5; 9 nucleotides match TRBD1. The V segment lost 5 bases and the J segment 6 bases; nucleotides outside the gene matches: 11. This CDR3 has 16 residues. Germline V gene lookup returns CDR1 MGHDK and CDR2 SYGVNS. This chain's CDR3 is CASSPETGGVGQPQHF. As DNA, the CDR3 is TGTGCCAGCAGTCCAGAGACAGGGGGAGTAGGTCAGCCCCAGCATTTT. The full variable domain, its missing parts supplied by reference TRBV25-1 and TRBJ1-5, is EADIYQTPRYLVIGTGKKITLECSQTMGHDKMYWYQQDPGMELHLIHYSYGVNSTEKGDLSSESTVSRIRTEHFPLTLESARPSHTSQYLCASSPETGGVGQPQHFGDGTRLSIL.

A few counts support this clone. J is TRBJ2-1 and V is TRBV5-4; 16 positions agree with TRBD2. The length of the CDR3 is 18 residues. Germline V CDR1 and CDR2: SGHNT, YYREEE (reference sequence). J was trimmed by 5 bases and V by 4 bases; bases with no gene match: 9. The DNA of the CDR3 is TGTGCCAGCAGCCCGGGGCCGGGACTAGCGGGAGGGCACAATGAGCAGTTCTTC. It yields the protein CASSPGPGLAGGHNEQFF.

The gene calls are TRBV7-5 and TRBJ2-1; no DNA check was done on the table's D call, TRBD2. TRBV7-5 is listed as a pseudogene. The CDR3 is made up of 15 amino acids. The CDR3 spells CARRSRVNLAYEQFF. The CDR3, as DNA: TGTGCCAGAAGGTCGAGGGTGAACCTAGCCTATGAGCAGTTCTTC.

The rearrangement joins TRBV7-2 to TRBJ2-1, with 9 bases lining up with TRBD2. V shed 6 bases, J shed 7 bases, and the junction held 13 bases outside the gene matches. CDR1 is SGHTA, CDR2 FQGNSA, per germline. The CDR3 runs 16 residues. In DNA, the CDR3 is TGTGCCAGCAGTACAAAGGCGGGAGGGCCGGGGAATGAGCAGTTCTTC. This sequence encodes CASSTKAGGPGNEQFF.